Listed here is a single T cell receptor beta chain. TCRdb's table, derived via immunoSEQ multiplex PCR, lists solely in-frame clones and lacks some. The sample shows about 180,000 clones, around 90% of them seen only once. The entry originates in a study of Ad26.COV2.S vaccination and SARS-CoV-2 variants. This sequence originates from a human donor who had recovered from COVID-19. The sequences come from peripheral blood, collected after recovery from COVID-19.

The CDR3 protein is CASKGTGYLRMGPEAFF. As DNA, the CDR3 is TGTGCCAGCAAGGGGACAGGGTACCTCCGGATGGGGCCTGAAGCTTTCTTT. V usage is TRBV27 and J usage is TRBJ1-1; 9 nucleotides agree with TRBD1. V trimming: 7 bases; J trimming: 6 bases; junction bases outside the gene matches: 18. The CDR3 is 17 residues long. Germline-derived CDR1 and CDR2 are MNHEY and SMNVEV (reference sequence).